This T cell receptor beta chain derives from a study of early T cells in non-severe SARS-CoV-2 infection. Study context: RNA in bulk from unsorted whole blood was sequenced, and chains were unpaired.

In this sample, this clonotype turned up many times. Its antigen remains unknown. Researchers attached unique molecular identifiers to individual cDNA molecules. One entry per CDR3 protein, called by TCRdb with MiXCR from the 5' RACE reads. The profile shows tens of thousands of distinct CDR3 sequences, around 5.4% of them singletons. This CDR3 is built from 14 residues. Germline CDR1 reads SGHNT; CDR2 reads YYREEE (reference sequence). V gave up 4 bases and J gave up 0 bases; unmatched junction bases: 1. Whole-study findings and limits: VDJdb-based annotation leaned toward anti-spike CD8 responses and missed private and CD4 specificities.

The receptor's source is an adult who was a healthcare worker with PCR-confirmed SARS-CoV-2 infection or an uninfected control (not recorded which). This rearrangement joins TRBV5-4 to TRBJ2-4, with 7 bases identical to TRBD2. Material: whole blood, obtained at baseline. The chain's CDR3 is CASSVAGAKNIQYF. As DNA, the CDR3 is TGTGCCAGCAGCGTAGCGGGAGCCAAAAACATTCAGTACTTC.